Listed here are 11 T cell receptor beta chains from one sample, sequenced in a study of cytomegalovirus exposure and HLA in healthy donors. 13 Jbeta primers and 60 Vbeta primers were used for the PCR. This table comes from immunoSEQ multiplex PCR, and its TCRdb copy is limited to in-frame clones, with some not included. Among 140,000 to 150,000 clones listed, approximately 80% were seen once. The sequenced sample was PBMCs. The receptors were gathered from a female donor in good health and CMV-seronegative.

This clone appeared once. J is TRBJ2-5 and V is TRBV4-1; TRBD2 aligns across 8 bases. The CDR3 is 17 amino acids. V shed 0 bases and J 5 bases; nucleotides not matched to a gene: 11. Per the germline V gene, CDR1 is MGHRA and CDR2 is YSYEKL. The chain's CDR3 is CASSQEGGGGPRETQYF. As DNA, the CDR3 is TGCGCCAGCAGCCAAGAAGGTGGCGGGGGGCCTCGGGAGACCCAGTACTTC.

V is TRBV27 and J is TRBJ2-1; 9 nucleotides align to TRBD2. The CDR3 totals 18 residues. Germline V CDR1 and CDR2: MNHEY, SMNVEV (reference sequence). Trimming at V came to 4 bases and at J to 3 bases, leaving 13 bases not matched to a gene. CDR3 amino acids: CASSSGLAGLSDYNEQFF. CDR3 nucleotides: TGTGCCAGCAGTTCTGGGCTAGCGGGGCTGTCGGACTACAATGAGCAGTTCTTC.

The genes are TRBV13 and TRBJ2-5; the match to TRBD2 covers 8 bases. The CDR3 runs 18 residues. Per the germline V gene, CDR1 is PRHDT and CDR2 is FYEKMQ (reference sequence). The V gene end was trimmed by 2 bases and the J gene end by 3 bases; junction bases not matched to a gene: 14. CDR3 sequence reads: CASSLWSLRLASEETQYF. DNA for the CDR3: TGTGCCAGCAGCTTATGGTCATTGCGACTAGCGAGCGAAGAGACCCAGTACTTC.

The rearrangement joins TRBV14 to TRBJ1-1; a weak D match, TRBD1 (6 bases). The germline V and J ends were trimmed by 1 base and 3 bases, with 21 bases remaining between them. The CDR3 is 18 residues long. Germline V gene sequence: CDR1 SGHDN, CDR2 FVKESK. The CDR3 DNA is TGTGCCAGCAGCCAAGCCCGCGCCAGGGGCGGGCTGGACACTGAAGCTTTCTTT. Residues: CASSQARARGGLDTEAFF.

The rearrangement uses TRBV29-1 and TRBJ2-2; 7 bases are shared with TRBD1. This CDR3 region has 16 residues. Germline loops: CDR1 SQVTM, CDR2 ANQGSEA. With V trimmed by 7 bases and J by 1 base, 12 bases remained unmatched. The CDR3 spells CSAPSHRGRNTGELFF. CDR3 DNA sequence: TGCAGCGCCCCCAGCCATAGGGGGCGGAACACCGGGGAGCTGTTTTTT.

This chain connects TRBV7-2 to TRBJ1-2; D is unclear. Germline CDR1 is SGHTA and CDR2 is FQGNSA. V was cut by 2 bases and J by 5 bases, with 12 bases left in between. This CDR3 comprises 14 residues. The CDR3 DNA sequence: TGTGCCAGCAGCTTACGGGGTGCGGGGTATGGCTACACCTTC. It codes for CASSLRGAGYGYTF.

Comment on this clone: Mismatch with germline at one junction end may stem from a read error. The same CDR3 can be traced to other DNA sequences in this sample. J is TRBJ1-5 and V is TRBV28; D is undetermined. CDR1 MDHEN and CDR2 SYDVKM come from the germline V gene. The CDR3 spans 13 residues. As DNA, the CDR3 is TGCGCCAGTGGCATCGGGAGCTATCAGCCCCAGCATTTT. This sequence encodes CASGIGSYQPQHF.

This clone turned up a few times. V gene TRBV9 combines with J gene TRBJ1-3; D perhaps matches TRBD1 (6 bases). CDR3 length: 16 residues. Trimming shortened V by 4 bases and J by 2 bases, and 16 bases separated the two germline ends. CDR1 is SGDLS and CDR2 is YYNGEE in the germline V gene. The CDR3 DNA reads TGTGCCAGCAGCTCCCAAGGGGGGGCGGCTGGAAACACCATATATTTT. Its protein is CASSSQGGAAGNTIYF.

The chain couples TRBV30 to TRBJ2-5; 9 bases fit TRBD1. CDR1 is GTSNPN, CDR2 SVGIG, per germline (reference sequence). The CDR3 consists of 17 residues. The ends lost 0 bases at V and 7 bases at J; junction bases unmatched: 15. Written as DNA, the CDR3 is TGTGCCTGGAGTGTACTGACAGGGGGTGTCCAGGGGGGGACCCAGTACTTC. It is translated as CAWSVLTGGVQGGTQYF.

The rearrangement joins TRBV10-3 to TRBJ2-1; maybe TRBD2 (5 bases). This CDR3 is built from 16 residues. Germline V gene lookup returns CDR1 ENHRY and CDR2 SYGVKD. V dropped 2 bases and J dropped 0 bases, with 11 bases sitting between them. The CDR3: CAISEVSGGSYNEQFF. Written as DNA, the CDR3 is TGTGCCATCAGTGAGGTATCCGGAGGCTCCTACAATGAGCAGTTCTTC.

V gene TRBV19 combines with J gene TRBJ1-1, with D unclear. The CDR3 is made up of 13 amino acids. From germline, CDR1 is LNHDA and CDR2 SQIVND (reference sequence). The ends were cut back, 3 bases at V and 2 bases at J, with 7 bases in the middle. The DNA for the CDR3 is TGTGCCAGTAGTATGGAGCTAAACACTGAAGCTTTCTTT. Protein: CASSMELNTEAFF.